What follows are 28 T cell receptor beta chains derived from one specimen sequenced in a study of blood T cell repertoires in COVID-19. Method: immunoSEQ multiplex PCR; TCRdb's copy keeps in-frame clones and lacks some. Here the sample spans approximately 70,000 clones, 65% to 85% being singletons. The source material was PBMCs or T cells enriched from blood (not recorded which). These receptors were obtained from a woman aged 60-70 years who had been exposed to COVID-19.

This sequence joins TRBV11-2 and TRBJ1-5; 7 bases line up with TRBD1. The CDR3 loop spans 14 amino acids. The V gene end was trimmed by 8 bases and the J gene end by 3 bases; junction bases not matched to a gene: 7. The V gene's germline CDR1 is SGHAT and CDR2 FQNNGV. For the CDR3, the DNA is TGTGCCAGCGGATCGACAGGGTACAATCAGCCCCAGCATTTT. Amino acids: CASGSTGYNQPQHF. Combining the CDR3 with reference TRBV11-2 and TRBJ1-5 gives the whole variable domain EAGVAQSPRYKIIEKRQSVAFWCNPISGHATLYWYQQILGQGPKLLIQFQNNGVVDDSQLPKDRFSAERLKGVDSTLKIQPAKLEDSAVYLCASGSTGYNQPQHFGDGTRLSIL.

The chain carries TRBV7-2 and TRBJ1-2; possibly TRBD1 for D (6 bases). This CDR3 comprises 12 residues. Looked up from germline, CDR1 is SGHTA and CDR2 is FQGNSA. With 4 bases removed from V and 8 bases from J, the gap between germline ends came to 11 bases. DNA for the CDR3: TGTGCCAGCAGCTCTCAGGGGAGAGGCTACACCTTC. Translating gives CASSSQGRGYTF.

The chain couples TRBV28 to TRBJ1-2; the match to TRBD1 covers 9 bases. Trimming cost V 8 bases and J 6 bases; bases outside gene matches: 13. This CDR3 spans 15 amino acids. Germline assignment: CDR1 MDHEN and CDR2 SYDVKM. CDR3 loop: CASSLRGTGNHGYTF. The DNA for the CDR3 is TGTGCCAGCTCCCTGCGGGGGACAGGGAACCATGGCTACACCTTC.

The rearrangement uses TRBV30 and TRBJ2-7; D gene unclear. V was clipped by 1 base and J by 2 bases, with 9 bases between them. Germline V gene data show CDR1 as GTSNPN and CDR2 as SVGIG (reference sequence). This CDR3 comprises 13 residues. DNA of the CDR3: TGTGCCTGGAGTGGTCAGAACACCTACGAGCAGTACTTC. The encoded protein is CAWSGQNTYEQYF.

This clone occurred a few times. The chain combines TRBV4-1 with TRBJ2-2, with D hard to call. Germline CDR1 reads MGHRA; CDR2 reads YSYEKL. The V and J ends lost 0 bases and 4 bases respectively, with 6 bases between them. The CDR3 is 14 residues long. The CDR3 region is CASSQDSRTGELFF. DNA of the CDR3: TGCGCCAGCAGCCAAGATAGCCGCACCGGGGAGCTGTTTTTT.

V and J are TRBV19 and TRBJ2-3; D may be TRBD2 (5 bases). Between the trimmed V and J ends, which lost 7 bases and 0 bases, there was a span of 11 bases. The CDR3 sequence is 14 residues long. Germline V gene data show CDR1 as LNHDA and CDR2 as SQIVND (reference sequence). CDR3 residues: CASTLGGSTDTQYF. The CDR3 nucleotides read TGTGCCAGTACTCTAGGCGGGAGCACAGATACGCAGTATTTT. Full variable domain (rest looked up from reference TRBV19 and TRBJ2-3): DGGITQSPKYLFRKEGQNVTLSCEQNLNHDAMYWYRQDPGQGLRLIYYSQIVNDFQKGDIAEGYSVSREKKESFPLTVTSAQKNPTAFYLCASTLGGSTDTQYFGPGTRLTVL.

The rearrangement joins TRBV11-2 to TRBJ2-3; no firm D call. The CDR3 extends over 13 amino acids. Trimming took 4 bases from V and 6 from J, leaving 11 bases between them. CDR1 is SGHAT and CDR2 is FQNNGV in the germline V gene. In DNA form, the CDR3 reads TGTGCCAGCAGCTCAAGATCCCGGGATACGCAGTATTTT. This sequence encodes CASSSRSRDTQYF.

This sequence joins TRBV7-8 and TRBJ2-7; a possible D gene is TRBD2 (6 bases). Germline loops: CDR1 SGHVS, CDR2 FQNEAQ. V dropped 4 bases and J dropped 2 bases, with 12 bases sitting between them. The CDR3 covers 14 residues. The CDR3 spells CASSSGLITYEQYF. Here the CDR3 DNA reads TGTGCCAGCAGCTCCGGACTAATTACCTACGAGCAGTACTTC.

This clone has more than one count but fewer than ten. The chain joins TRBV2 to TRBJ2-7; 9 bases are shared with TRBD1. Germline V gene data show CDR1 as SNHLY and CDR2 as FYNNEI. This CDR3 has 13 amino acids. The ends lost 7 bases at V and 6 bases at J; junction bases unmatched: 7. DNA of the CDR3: TGTGCCAGCAATTACAGGGGGCTTAGCGAGCAGTACTTC. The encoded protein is CASNYRGLSEQYF.

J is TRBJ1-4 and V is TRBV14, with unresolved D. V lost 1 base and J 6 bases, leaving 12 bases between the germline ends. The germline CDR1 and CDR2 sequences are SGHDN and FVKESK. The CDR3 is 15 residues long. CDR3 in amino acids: CASSQGTEVYEKLFF. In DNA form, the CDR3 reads TGTGCCAGCAGCCAAGGGACGGAGGTATATGAAAAACTGTTTTTT.

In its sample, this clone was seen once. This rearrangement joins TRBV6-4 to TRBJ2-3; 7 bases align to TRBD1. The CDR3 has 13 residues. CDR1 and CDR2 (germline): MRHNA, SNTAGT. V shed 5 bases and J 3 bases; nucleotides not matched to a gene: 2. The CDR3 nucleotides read TGTGCCAGCAGTAAGGGGGCGACAGATACGCAGTATTTT. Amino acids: CASSKGATDTQYF.

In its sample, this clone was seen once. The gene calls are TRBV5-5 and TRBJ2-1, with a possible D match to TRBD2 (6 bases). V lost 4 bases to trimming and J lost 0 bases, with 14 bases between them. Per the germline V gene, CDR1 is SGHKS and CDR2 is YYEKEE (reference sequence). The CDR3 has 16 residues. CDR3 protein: CASSPGAQSSYNEQFF. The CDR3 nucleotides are TGTGCCAGCAGCCCGGGAGCACAAAGCTCCTACAATGAGCAGTTCTTC. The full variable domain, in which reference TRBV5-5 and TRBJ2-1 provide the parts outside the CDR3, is DAGVTQSPTHLIKTRGQQVTLRCSPISGHKSVSWYQQVLGQGPQFIFQYYEKEERGRGNFPDRFSARQFPNYSSELNVNALLLGDSALYLCASSPGAQSSYNEQFFGPGTRLTVL.

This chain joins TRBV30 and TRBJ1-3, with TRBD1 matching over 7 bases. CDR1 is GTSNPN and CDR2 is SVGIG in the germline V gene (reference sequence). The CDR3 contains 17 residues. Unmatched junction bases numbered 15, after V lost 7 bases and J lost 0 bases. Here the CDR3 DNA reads TGTGCCTCTACAGCGCCAGGGACAGTGGACTCTGGAAACACCATATATTTT. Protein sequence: CASTAPGTVDSGNTIYF.

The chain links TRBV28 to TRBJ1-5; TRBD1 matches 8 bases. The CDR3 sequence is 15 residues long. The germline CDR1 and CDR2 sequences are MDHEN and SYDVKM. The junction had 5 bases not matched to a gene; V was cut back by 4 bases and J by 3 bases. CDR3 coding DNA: TGTGCCAGCAGTTACGGGACAGGAACCAATCAGCCCCAGCATTTT. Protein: CASSYGTGTNQPQHF.

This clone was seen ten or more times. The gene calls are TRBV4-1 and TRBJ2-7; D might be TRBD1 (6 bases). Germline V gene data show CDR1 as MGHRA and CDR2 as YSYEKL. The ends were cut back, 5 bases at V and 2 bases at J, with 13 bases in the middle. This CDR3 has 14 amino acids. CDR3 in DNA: TGCGCCAGCAGCTACCGACAGGAGGCCTACGAGCAGTACTTC. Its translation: CASSYRQEAYEQYF.

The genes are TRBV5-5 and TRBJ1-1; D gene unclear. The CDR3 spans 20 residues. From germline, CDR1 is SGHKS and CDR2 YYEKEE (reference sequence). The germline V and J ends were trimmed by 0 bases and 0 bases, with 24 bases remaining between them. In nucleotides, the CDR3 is TGTGCCAGCAGCTTGGGCCTAAACCCTATACAGCGGATCGTGAACACTGAAGCTTTCTTT. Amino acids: CASSLGLNPIQRIVNTEAFF.

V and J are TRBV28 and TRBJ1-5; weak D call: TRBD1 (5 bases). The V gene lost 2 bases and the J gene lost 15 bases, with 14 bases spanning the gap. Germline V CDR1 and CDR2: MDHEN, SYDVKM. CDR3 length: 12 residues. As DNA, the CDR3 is TGTGCCAGCAGTTTACGGGGGATAGCCCCGCATTTT. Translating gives CASSLRGIAPHF.

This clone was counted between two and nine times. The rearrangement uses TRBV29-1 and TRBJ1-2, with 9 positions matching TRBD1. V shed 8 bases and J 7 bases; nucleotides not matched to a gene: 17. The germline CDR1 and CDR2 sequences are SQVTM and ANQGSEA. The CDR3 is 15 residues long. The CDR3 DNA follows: TGCAGCTCTGGACCTACCGGGACAGGGTCTAGTGGCTACACCTTC. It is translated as CSSGPTGTGSSGYTF.

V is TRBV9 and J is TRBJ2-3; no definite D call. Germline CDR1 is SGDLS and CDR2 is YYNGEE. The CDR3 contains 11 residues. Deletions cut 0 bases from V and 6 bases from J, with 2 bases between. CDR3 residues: CASSVADTQYF. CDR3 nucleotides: TGTGCCAGCAGCGTAGCGGATACGCAGTATTTT.

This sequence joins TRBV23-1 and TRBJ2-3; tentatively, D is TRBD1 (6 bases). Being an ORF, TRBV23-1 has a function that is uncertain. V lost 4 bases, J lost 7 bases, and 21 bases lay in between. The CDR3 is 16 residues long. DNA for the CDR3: TGCGCCAGCAGTCTACCCCGGGACACAGGACCAAATACGCAGTATTTT. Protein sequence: CASSLPRDTGPNTQYF.

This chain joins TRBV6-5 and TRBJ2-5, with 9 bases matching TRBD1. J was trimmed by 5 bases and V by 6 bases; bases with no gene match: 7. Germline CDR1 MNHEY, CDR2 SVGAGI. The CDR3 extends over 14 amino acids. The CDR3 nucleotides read TGTGCCAGCAGGGAGGGACAGGGAAGGGAGACCCAGTACTTC. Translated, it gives CASREGQGRETQYF.

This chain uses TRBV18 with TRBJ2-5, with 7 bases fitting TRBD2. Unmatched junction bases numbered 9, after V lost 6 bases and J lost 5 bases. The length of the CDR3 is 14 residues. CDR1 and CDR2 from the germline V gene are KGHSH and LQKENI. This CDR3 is CASSRETSAETQYF. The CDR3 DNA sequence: TGTGCCAGCTCCCGGGAAACTAGCGCCGAGACCCAGTACTTC. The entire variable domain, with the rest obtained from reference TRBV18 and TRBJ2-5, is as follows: NAGVMQNPRHLVRRRGQEARLRCSPMKGHSHVYWYRQLPEEGLKFMVYLQKENIIDESGMPKERFSAEFPKEGPSILRIQQVVRGDSAAYFCASSRETSAETQYFGPGTRLLVL.

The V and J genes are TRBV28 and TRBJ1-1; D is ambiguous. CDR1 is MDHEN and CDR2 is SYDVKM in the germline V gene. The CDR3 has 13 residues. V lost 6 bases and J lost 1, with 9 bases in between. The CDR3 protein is CASRKTGNTEAFF. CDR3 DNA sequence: TGTGCCAGCAGAAAGACGGGGAACACTGAAGCTTTCTTT.

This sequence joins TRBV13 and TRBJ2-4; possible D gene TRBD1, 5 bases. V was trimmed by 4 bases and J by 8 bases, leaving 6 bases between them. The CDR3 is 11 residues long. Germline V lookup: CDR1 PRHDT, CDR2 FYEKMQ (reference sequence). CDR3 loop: CASSSRDIQYF. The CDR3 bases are TGTGCCAGCAGCTCCAGGGACATTCAGTACTTC.

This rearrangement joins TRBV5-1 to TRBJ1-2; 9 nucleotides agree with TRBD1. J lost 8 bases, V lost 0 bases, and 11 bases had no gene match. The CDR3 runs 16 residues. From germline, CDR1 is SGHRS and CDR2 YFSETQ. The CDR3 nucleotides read TGCGCCAGCAGCTTGGAAGGGGGGACAGGGAGTAAAGGCTACACCTTC. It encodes CASSLEGGTGSKGYTF.

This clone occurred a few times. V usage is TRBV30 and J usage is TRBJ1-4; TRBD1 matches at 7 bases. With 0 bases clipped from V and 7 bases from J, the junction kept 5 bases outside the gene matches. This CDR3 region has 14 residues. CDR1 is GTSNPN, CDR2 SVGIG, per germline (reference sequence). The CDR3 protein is CAWSVRGASEKLFF. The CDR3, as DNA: TGTGCCTGGAGTGTCAGGGGGGCGAGTGAAAAACTGTTTTTT.

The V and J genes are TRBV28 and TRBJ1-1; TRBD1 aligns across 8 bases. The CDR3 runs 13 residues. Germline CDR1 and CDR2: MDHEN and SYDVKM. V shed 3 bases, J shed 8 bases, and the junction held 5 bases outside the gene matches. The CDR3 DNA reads TGTGCCAGCAGTTTCGGGACAGGAGTCGAAGCTTTCTTT. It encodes CASSFGTGVEAFF.

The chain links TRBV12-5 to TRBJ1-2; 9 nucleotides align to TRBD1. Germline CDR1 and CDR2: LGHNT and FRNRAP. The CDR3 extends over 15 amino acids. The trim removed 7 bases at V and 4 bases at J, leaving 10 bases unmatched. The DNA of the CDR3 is TGTGCTAGTGCTGCGGGACAGGGTTTTTTCTATGGCTACACCTTC. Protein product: CASAAGQGFFYGYTF.